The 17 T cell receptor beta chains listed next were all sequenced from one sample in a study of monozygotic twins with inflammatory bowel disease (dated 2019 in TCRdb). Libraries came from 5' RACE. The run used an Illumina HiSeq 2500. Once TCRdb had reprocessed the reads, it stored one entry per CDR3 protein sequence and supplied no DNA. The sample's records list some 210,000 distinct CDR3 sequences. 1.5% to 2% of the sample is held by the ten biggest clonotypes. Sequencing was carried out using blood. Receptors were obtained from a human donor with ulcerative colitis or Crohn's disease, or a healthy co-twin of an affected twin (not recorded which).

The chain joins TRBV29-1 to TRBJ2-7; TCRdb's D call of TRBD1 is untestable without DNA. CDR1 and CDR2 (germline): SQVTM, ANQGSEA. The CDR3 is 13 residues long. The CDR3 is CSVAGRANYEQYF.

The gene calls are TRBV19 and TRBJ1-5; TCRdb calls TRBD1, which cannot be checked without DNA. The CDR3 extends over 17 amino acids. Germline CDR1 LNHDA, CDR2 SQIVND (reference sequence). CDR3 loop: CASSTRQGGRDNQPQHF.

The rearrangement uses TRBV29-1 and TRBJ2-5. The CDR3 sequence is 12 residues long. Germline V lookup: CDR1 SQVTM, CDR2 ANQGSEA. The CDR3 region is CSVGEGQETQYF.

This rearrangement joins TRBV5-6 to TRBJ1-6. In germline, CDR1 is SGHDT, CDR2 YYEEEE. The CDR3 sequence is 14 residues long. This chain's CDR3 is CASSLEYYNSPLHF.

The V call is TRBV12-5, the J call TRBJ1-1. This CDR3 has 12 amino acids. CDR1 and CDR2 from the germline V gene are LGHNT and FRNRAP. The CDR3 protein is CASGIENTEAFF.

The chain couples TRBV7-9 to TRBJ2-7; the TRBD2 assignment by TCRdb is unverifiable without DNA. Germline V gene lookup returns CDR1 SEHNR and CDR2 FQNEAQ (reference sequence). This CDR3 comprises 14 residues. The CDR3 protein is CASSLGGGVGEQYF.

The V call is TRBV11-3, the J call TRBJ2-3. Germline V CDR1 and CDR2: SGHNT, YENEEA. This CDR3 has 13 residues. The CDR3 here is CASSFGHTDTQYF.

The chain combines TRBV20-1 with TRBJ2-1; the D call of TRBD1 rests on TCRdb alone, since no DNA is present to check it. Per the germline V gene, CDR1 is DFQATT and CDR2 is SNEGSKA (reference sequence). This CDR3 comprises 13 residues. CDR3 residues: CSAHPGGGNEQFF.

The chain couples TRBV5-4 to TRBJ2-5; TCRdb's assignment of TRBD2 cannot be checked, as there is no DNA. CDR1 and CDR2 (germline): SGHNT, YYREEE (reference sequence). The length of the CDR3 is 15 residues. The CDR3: CASSLAASGGETQYF.

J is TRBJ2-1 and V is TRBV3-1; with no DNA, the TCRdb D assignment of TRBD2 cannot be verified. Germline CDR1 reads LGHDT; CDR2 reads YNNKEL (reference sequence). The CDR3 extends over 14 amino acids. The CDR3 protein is CASSHPAGVDEQFF.

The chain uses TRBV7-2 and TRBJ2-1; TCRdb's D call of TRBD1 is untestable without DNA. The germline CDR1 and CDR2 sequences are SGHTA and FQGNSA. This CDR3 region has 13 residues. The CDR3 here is CASRRNLGGLEFF.

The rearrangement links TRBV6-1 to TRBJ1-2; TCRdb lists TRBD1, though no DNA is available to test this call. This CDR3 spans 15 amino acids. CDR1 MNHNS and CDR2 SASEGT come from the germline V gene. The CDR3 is CATIPLLGQINGYTF.

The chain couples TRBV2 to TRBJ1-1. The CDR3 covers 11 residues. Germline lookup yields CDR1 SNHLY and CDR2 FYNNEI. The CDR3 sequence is CASRAGLEAFF.

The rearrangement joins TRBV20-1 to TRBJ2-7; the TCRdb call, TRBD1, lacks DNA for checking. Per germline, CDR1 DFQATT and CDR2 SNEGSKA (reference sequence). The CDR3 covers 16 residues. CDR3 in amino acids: CSASHKFRDGTYEQYF.

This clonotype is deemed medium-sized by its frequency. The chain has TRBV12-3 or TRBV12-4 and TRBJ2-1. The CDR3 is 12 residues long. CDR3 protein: CASSNPWGEQFF.

The CDR3 is CASSLQGPDRRNTQYF. V gene TRBV12-3 or TRBV12-4 combines with J gene TRBJ2-3; with no DNA, the TCRdb D assignment of TRBD1 cannot be verified. The CDR3 has 16 residues.

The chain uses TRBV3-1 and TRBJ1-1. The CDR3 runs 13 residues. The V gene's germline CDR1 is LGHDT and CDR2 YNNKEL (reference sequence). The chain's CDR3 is CASSQDRYSKAFF. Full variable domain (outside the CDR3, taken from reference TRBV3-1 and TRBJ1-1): DTAVSQTPKYLVTQMGNDKSIKCEQNLGHDTMYWYKQDSKKFLKIMFSYNNKELIINETVPNRFSPKSPDKAHLNLHINSLELGDSAVYFCASSQDRYSKAFFGQGTRLTVV.